This section outlines one T cell receptor beta chain sequence together with its context. The data are from a study of control samples from healthy donors and cancer patients. Sequencing used immunoSEQ multiplex PCR; TCRdb keeps in-frame clones, though not all of them. Of 60,000 to 75,000 clones in the sample, roughly 90% are singletons; the top ten hold around 5.1%. The trim removed 4 bases at V and 2 bases at J, leaving 11 bases unmatched. CDR3 length equals 16 residues. From germline, CDR1 is SGHNT and CDR2 YYREEE (reference sequence). The chain combines TRBV5-4 with TRBJ2-7, with TRBD1 identical over 8 bases. The sample comprised PBMCs. This receptor was identified in a man aged 60 to 69 with colorectal cancer. The CDR3 is CASSPGGGQGTYEQYF. Written as DNA, the CDR3 is TGTGCCAGCAGCCCCGGAGGCGGACAGGGAACCTACGAGCAGTACTTC.